This T cell receptor beta chain stems from a study of blood T cells in healthy people across ages. Notes on the study in general: Donor CMV status, an unknown factor, possibly confounded changes in expanded clonotypes.

As regards this clonotype: Its specificity is unknown.

The CDR3 has 15 residues. The germline V gene encodes CDR1 SEHNR and CDR2 FQNEAQ (reference sequence). V dropped 5 bases and J dropped 4 bases, with 18 bases sitting between them. A second PCR of 7 to 11 cycles used a sample-barcoded 5' primer and a J-beta primer mix. The template-switch adaptor, which had 12 random nucleotides, put a tag on each cDNA molecule. Each CDR3 protein gets one entry after TCRdb re-called the 5' RACE reads with MiXCR. Of some 850,000 distinct CDR3 sequences listed, 20% to 30% are singletons. These same records also appear under a second study, on T cells of mothers and their children. Per that study: Thymic selection molds TCR recombination output in much the same way for related pairs as for unrelated pairs.

The sequence came from a boy younger than 18 in good health. Sequenced input: blood. This chain joins TRBV7-9 and TRBJ2-7; D is tentatively TRBD1 or TRBD2 (5 bases each). CDR3 DNA: TGTGCCAGCAGCCGGGACCAATACATTGCTTACGAGCAGTACTTC. As protein: CASSRDQYIAYEQYF.